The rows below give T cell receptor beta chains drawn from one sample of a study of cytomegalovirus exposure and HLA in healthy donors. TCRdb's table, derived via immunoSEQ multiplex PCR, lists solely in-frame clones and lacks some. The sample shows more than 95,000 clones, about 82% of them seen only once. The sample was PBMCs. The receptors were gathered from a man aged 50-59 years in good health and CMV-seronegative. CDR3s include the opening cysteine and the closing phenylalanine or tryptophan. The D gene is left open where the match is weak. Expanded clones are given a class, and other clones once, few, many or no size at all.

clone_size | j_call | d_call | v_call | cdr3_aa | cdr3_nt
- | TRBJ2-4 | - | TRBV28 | CASSAPGARRDIQYF | TGTGCCAGCAGTGCCCCCGGGGCCCGGAGGGACATTCAGTACTTC
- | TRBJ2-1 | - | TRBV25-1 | CASSEFGGLNGNEQFF | TGTGCCAGCAGTGAATTTGGGGGACTCAACGGCAATGAGCAGTTCTTC
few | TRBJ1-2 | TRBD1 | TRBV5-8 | CASSLVGQGYYGYTF | TGTGCCAGCAGCTTGGTTGGACAGGGGTACTATGGCTACACCTTC
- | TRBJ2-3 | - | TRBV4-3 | CASSQDPFGEVADTQYF | TGCGCCAGCAGCCAAGATCCGTTCGGGGAGGTGGCAGATACGCAGTATTTT
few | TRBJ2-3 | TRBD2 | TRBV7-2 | CASRLAGGTDTQYF | TGTGCCAGCAGGCTAGCGGGGGGCACAGATACGCAGTATTTT
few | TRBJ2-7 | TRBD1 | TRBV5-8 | CASSSGQVYEQYF | TGTGCCAGCAGCTCGGGACAGGTCTACGAGCAGTACTTC
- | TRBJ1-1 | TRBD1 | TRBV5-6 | CASSLSGGPAFF | TGTGCCAGCAGCCTGTCAGGGGGCCCAGCTTTCTTT
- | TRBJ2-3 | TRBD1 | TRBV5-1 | CASSLGPSQGALGDTQYF | TGCGCCAGCAGCTTGGGCCCTTCCCAGGGGGCGCTGGGAGATACGCAGTATTTT
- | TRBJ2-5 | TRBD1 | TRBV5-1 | CASSHRTGGNQETQYF | TGCGCCAGCAGCCACCGGACAGGGGGTAACCAAGAGACCCAGTACTTC
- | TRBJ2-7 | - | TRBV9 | CASSASTGPYEQYF | TGTGCCAGCAGCGCTTCGACAGGCCCCTACGAGCAGTACTTC